Detailed here is one T cell receptor (beta chain). The table came from immunoSEQ multiplex PCR; TCRdb's copy has only in-frame clones and leaves some out. The sample holds 640,000 or so clones, 70% to 90% seen once. The CDR3 is 16 residues long. Losses at the gene ends were 0 bases for V and 5 bases for J; bases not matched to a gene: 8. Germline lookup yields CDR1 LGHNA and CDR2 YNFKEQ. The sample originates from a study of shared T cell receptors in the human thymus. These data were also reused for a study on human thymus T cells. From that study: Thymic repertoires of unrelated individuals were reported in related research to overlap highly.

The source material was thymocytes. The gene calls are TRBV4-2 and TRBJ2-5; 8 bases are a match to TRBD2. The receptor was isolated from a boy under two years old with a congenital heart defect. CDR3 sequence: CASSQEAAGVTETQYF. In DNA, the CDR3 is TGTGCCAGCAGCCAAGAGGCAGCGGGGGTAACGGAGACCCAGTACTTC.